This T cell receptor beta chain was observed in a study of CD8+ T cells in alopecia areata. This CDR3 region has 15 residues. Between the trimmed V and J ends, which lost 2 bases and 3 bases, there was a span of 13 bases. Per the germline V gene, CDR1 is MNHEY and CDR2 is SVGAGI. Sequencing relied on a cDNA template that was reverse transcribed from extracted RNA. The data were produced by immunoSEQ multiplex PCR, yet TCRdb's version contains in-frame clones alone and is incomplete. The sample records 150,000 to 200,000 clones, 50% to 75% being singletons. The treatment is: oral pan-JAK inhibitor, 5-10 mg twice daily.

This TCR derives from a human donor with alopecia areata. This chain joins TRBV6-5 and TRBJ2-5; D might be TRBD1 or TRBD2, each matching 6 bases. The sequenced sample was CD4+ T cells sorted from blood, obtained at approximately week 60, from a patient treated with tofacitinib. The CDR3 nucleotides are TGTGCCAGCAGTTACGCCGGGGGCCGAGAAGAGACCCAGTACTTC. Translation: CASSYAGGREETQYF.